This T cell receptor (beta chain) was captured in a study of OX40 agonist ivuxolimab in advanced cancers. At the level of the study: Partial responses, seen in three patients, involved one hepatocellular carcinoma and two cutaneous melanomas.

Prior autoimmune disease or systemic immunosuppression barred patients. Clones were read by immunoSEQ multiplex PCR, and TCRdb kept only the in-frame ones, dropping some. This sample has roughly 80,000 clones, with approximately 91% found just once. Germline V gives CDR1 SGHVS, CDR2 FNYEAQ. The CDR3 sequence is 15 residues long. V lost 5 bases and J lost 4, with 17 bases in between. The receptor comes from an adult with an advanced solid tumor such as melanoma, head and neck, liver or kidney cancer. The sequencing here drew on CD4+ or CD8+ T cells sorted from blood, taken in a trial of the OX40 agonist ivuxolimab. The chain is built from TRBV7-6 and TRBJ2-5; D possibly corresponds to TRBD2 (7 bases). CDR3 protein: CASSVGGGTSETQYF. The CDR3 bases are TGTGCCAGCAGCGTCGGGGGAGGGACATCAGAGACCCAGTACTTC.